This paragraph covers one T cell receptor beta chain sequence. Its antigen is not yet known. The data stem from a study of CXCR3-negative and CXCR3-positive naive CD8 T cells (dated 2019 in TCRdb). Context from the whole study: In total, some 140 million TRB reads were obtained, which works out to roughly 1.5 +/- 0.3 million reads per library. The diversity and physicochemical repertoire analyses included about a dozen donors pooled from two independent experiments. Naive subsets from five or six donors and memory cells from 3 donors were included in the TRBV-TRBJ cluster analysis.

Paper-wide results and their limitations: TRB CDR3s from CXCR3-positive naive cells showed higher hydrophobicity (lower Kidera factor 4), lower energy, and higher strength and volume indices than CXCR3-negative naive cells. Naive CXCR3-negative and CXCR3-positive cells from the same donor showed similar TRBV-TRBJ usage, whereas memory cells showed distinct patterns. Freshly isolated PBMCs were used for most assays because CXCR3 expression went down partially after cryopreservation. Because surface CD5, which is linked to self-reactivity in mice, was comparable between the naive subsets, TCR interaction strength was also inferred from TRB CDR3 physicochemical properties. Comparably high repertoire diversity was found in both naive subsets, whereas much lower repertoire diversity was found in memory CD8+ T cells.

For every CD8+ T cell subset, fewer than 350,000 cells were flow-sorted straight into RLT lysis buffer, and each subset was sorted in triplicate. Naive CD8+ T cells were defined stringently as CD45RO-CCR7+CD27+CD95- to exclude memory contaminants. Peripheral blood mononuclear cells were isolated from buffy coats using standard density gradient centrifugation. A FACSAria III was used to flow-sort naive CXCR3-negative and CXCR3-positive CD8+ T cells. Total RNA was extracted from sorted cells with an RNeasy Mini Kit. Instrument on record: NextSeq 550. The Human TCR Profiling Kit (MiLaboratory) was used to make UMI-labeled 5' RACE TRB cDNA libraries. The full amount of extracted RNA was used for cDNA synthesis, and the full amount of resulting cDNA was used for PCR amplification. Libraries were prepared in parallel with an identical number of PCR cycles. In the original analysis: With a minimum of two reads required per UMI, MIGEC and MiXCR pulled out about 54,000 +/- 9,700 unique UMI-labeled TRB cDNA molecules from each library. On average, approximately 40,000 +/- 10,000 functional in-frame TRB CDR3 nucleotide clonotypes lacking stop codons were found per library. After downsampling to 5000 UMI-labeled TRB molecules per sample, diversity metrics, including normalized Shannon-Wiener and Chao1, were computed in VDJtools. Clonotype-size-weighted physicochemical properties of the central five CDR3 residues (interaction energy, strength, volume and Kidera factor 4) were computed in VDJtools. Once TCRdb had reprocessed the reads, it stored one entry per CDR3 protein sequence and supplied no DNA. The V and J calls were not made by the authors but by TCRdb's processing. The sample has about 98,000 distinct CDR3 sequences on record. The leading ten clones occupy less than 1.1% of the sample.

The CDR3, from cysteine to phenylalanine, totals 13 residues. Only the protein is on record. The material sequenced was naive CXCR3+ CD8+ T cells from blood. The cell subset or site tag for this specimen amounts to: CD45RO-CCR7+CD27+CD95- naive CD8+ T cells expressing CXCR3 (TNR3+). The clonotype was recovered from a human donor in good health. Some clones in this sample may be carry-over from other donors' samples. The rearranged chain carries TRBV12-3 or TRBV12-4 and TRBJ2-5; the TRBD2 assignment by TCRdb is unverifiable without DNA. The CDR3 region: CASSTTRQETQYF.